The 21 T cell receptor beta chains listed next were all sequenced from one sample in a study of blood T cell repertoires in COVID-19 (TCRdb year 2020). The library came from the immunoSEQ multiplex PCR assay. TCRdb re-hosts the immuneACCESS table, in-frame sequences only. Its copies lack some clones; in the studies checked, an unresolved V gene accounts for under half of them, and the cause for the rest is not known. The sample records approximately 180,000 clones, about 91% of which are singletons. The top ten clonotypes cover 2% to 2.5% of the sample. The source material was PBMCs or T cells enriched from blood (not recorded which). The receptors originated from a woman between 35 and 50 years old with acute COVID-19.

The chain employs TRBV7-7 and TRBJ2-1; maybe TRBD2 (6 bases). Trimming shortened V by 6 bases and J by 0 bases, and 12 bases separated the two germline ends. The CDR3 spans 15 residues. Looked up from germline, CDR1 is SSHAT and CDR2 is FNYEAQ (reference sequence). CDR3 coding DNA: TGTGCCAGCAGTTCAGGGAGGTCCTCCTACAATGAGCAGTTCTTC. Encoded protein: CASSSGRSSYNEQFF.

The chain combines TRBV7-9 with TRBJ2-7; the D is unclear. Per the germline V gene, CDR1 is SEHNR and CDR2 is FQNEAQ (reference sequence). V was pared by 4 bases and J by 2 bases, with 9 bases between. The CDR3 totals 13 residues. This CDR3 reads CASSSAGAYEQYF. CDR3 in DNA: TGTGCCAGCAGCTCAGCAGGAGCCTACGAGCAGTACTTC.

J is TRBJ2-5 and V is TRBV5-1; 11 nucleotides align to TRBD1. The junction had 10 bases not matched to a gene; V was cut back by 4 bases and J by 5 bases. Germline assignment: CDR1 SGHRS and CDR2 YFSETQ. The CDR3 spans 16 residues. The CDR3 here is CASSPRTGGDWETQYF. Written as DNA, the CDR3 is TGCGCCAGCAGCCCCCGGACAGGGGGCGACTGGGAGACCCAGTACTTC.

Only one count was recorded for this clone. The chain has TRBV5-1 and TRBJ1-2, with D unresolved. Germline CDR1 reads SGHRS; CDR2 reads YFSETQ. Trimming cost V 2 bases and J 8 bases, with 13 bases left between them. This CDR3 has 13 amino acids. CDR3 DNA: TGCGCCAGCAGCTTTGACGGAGAAACGGGCTACACCTTC. This translates into CASSFDGETGYTF. Full variable domain (remainder filled in from reference TRBV5-1 and TRBJ1-2): KAGVTQTPRYLIKTRGQQVTLSCSPISGHRSVSWYQQTPGQGLQFLFEYFSETQRNKGNFPGRFSGRQFSNSRSEMNVSTLELGDSALYLCASSFDGETGYTFGSGTRLTVV.

V and J are TRBV27 and TRBJ1-5; TRBD1 aligns across 10 bases. The junction had 3 bases not matched to a gene; V was cut back by 2 bases and J by 5 bases. Germline V gene sequence: CDR1 MNHEY, CDR2 SMNVEV (reference sequence). This CDR3 contains 15 residues. CDR3 nucleotide sequence: TGTGCCAGCAGTTTACAGGGGACAGGGGATCAGCCCCAGCATTTT. It is translated as CASSLQGTGDQPQHF.

The rearrangement links TRBV5-6 to TRBJ2-7; D gene uncertain. V lost 5 bases to trimming and J lost 6 bases, with 21 bases between them. CDR3 length: 15 residues. The V gene's germline CDR1 is SGHDT and CDR2 YYEEEE. The CDR3, as DNA: TGTGCCAGCAGACCTGGAAACTTGAGGTCCACCGAGCAGTACTTC. It is translated as CASRPGNLRSTEQYF.

V is TRBV24-1 and J is TRBJ1-2, with D uncertain. Germline CDR1 is KGHDR and CDR2 is SFDVKD. V lost 4 bases and J 8 bases, leaving 13 bases between the germline ends. The CDR3 runs 13 residues. In DNA, the CDR3 is TGTGCCACCAGTGACCAGGCCGGGGAGGGCTACACCTTC. It translates to CATSDQAGEGYTF.

V gene TRBV12-3 or TRBV12-4 combines with J gene TRBJ2-1, with TRBD2 identical over 8 bases. The CDR3 is 12 residues long. The trim removed 6 bases at V and 9 bases at J, leaving 4 bases unmatched. In DNA, the CDR3 is TGTGCCAGCAGCGACGGGGGGGCTGAGCAGTTCTTC. Translated: CASSDGGAEQFF.

This clone has just one count. The chain employs TRBV10-2 and TRBJ2-1; no clear D. Germline CDR1 is WSHSY and CDR2 is SAAADI. This CDR3 spans 12 amino acids. V shed 6 bases and J shed 4 bases, with 7 bases lying between them. The CDR3 DNA reads TGCGCCAGCAGGGGCAGTTACAATGAGCAGTTCTTC. Translating gives CASRGSYNEQFF.

The chain carries TRBV28 and TRBJ1-5, with D unclear. Germline CDR1 is MDHEN and CDR2 is SYDVKM. Trimming pared 6 bases from V and 0 bases from J, leaving 3 bases between. CDR3 length: 12 amino acids. CDR3 in amino acids: CASSVSNQPQHF. The CDR3, as DNA: TGTGCCAGCAGCGTTAGCAATCAGCCCCAGCATTTT.

The count of this clone is one. The chain combines TRBV4-1 with TRBJ2-1, with 10 nucleotides matching TRBD1. Trimming took 5 bases from V and 4 from J; bases not matched to a gene: 5. Germline V gene sequence: CDR1 MGHRA, CDR2 YSYEKL. CDR3 length: 15 residues. The CDR3, as DNA: TGCGCCAGCAGCGCCGGGACAGGGGTGTACAATGAGCAGTTCTTC. It yields the protein CASSAGTGVYNEQFF.

The chain employs TRBV6-5 and TRBJ1-5, with D hard to call. V lost 6 bases to trimming and J lost 4 bases, with 7 bases between them. Germline CDR1 reads MNHEY; CDR2 reads SVGAGI. The CDR3 runs to 12 residues. CDR3 nucleotide sequence: TGTGCCAGCAGGGGGAGAAATCAGCCCCAGCATTTT. Encoded protein: CASRGRNQPQHF.

The V and J genes are TRBV5-8 and TRBJ1-2; TRBD1 agrees at 9 bases. Germline V CDR1 and CDR2: SGHTS, YDEGEE. With 0 bases clipped from V and 5 bases from J, the junction kept 11 bases outside the gene matches. The CDR3 spans 17 residues. This CDR3 reads CASSLGVIVGQGYGYTF. The CDR3 nucleotides are TGTGCCAGCAGCTTGGGGGTAATAGTTGGACAGGGGTATGGCTACACCTTC.

The rearrangement uses TRBV12-3 or TRBV12-4 and TRBJ1-1; D is ambiguous. The V end was cut by 6 bases, the J end by 5 bases, with 10 bases between. The CDR3 runs to 12 residues. CDR3 DNA: TGTGCCAGCAGCGGGGATCATACTGAAGCTTTCTTT. Residues: CASSGDHTEAFF.

The rearrangement uses TRBV21-1 and TRBJ2-2; the listed D gene, TRBD2, was not tested against the DNA. TRBV21-1 is assigned pseudogene status. The CDR3 loop spans 20 amino acids. The CDR3 region is CASSKGKGAHSGSNTGELFF. In nucleotides, the CDR3 is TGTGCCAGCAGCAAAGGAAAGGGGGCGCACAGCGGGAGCAACACCGGGGAGCTGTTTTTT.

This chain joins TRBV19 and TRBJ2-3; TRBD2 matches at 15 bases. Looked up from germline, CDR1 is LNHDA and CDR2 is SQIVND (reference sequence). Unmatched junction bases numbered 11, after V lost 11 bases and J lost 5 bases. The CDR3 is 16 amino acids. The CDR3 here is CAAKRTSGGAGDTQYF. The CDR3, as DNA: TGTGCCGCCAAAAGGACTAGCGGGGGGGCTGGAGATACGCAGTATTTT.

The chain links TRBV28 to TRBJ1-5; the D gene is possibly TRBD1 (5 bases). The germline V gene has CDR1 MDHEN and CDR2 SYDVKM. This CDR3 comprises 15 residues. Trimming shortened V by 2 bases and J by 4 bases, and 12 bases separated the two germline ends. CDR3 region: CASSLGGGGNQPQHF. Here the CDR3 DNA reads TGTGCCAGCAGTTTAGGCGGGGGGGGGAATCAGCCCCAGCATTTT.

Details on this clone: The same CDR3 arises from other DNA sequences in this sample as well. V gene TRBV19 combines with J gene TRBJ1-5; no clear D. Trimming left V 3 bases short and J 0 bases short, with 6 bases between. Per the germline V gene, CDR1 is LNHDA and CDR2 is SQIVND (reference sequence). The CDR3 consists of 14 residues. CDR3 DNA sequence: TGTGCCAGTAGTATGAGTTATAGCAATCAGCCCCAGCATTTT. Translating gives CASSMSYSNQPQHF.

The chain recombines TRBV28 with TRBJ1-6; D not resolved. The CDR3 is 17 amino acids. The V gene lost 4 bases and the J gene lost 2 bases, with 15 bases spanning the gap. Germline V gives CDR1 MDHEN, CDR2 SYDVKM. DNA of the CDR3: TGTGCCAGCAGTTACCCCCCCGGAGTCGCCTATAATTCACCCCTCCACTTT. This codes for CASSYPPGVAYNSPLHF.

This chain links TRBV7-8 with TRBJ1-3, with D tentatively TRBD1 (5 bases). This CDR3 is built from 15 residues. Germline CDR1 is SGHVS and CDR2 is FQNEAQ. Trimming stripped 4 bases from V and 0 bases from J, with 10 bases between. CDR3 region: CASSSRQSSGNTIYF. The CDR3 DNA reads TGTGCCAGCAGCTCGCGACAGAGCTCTGGAAACACCATATATTTT.

The CDR3 bases are TGTGCCAGCAGCTTAGGTATTAACACCAACCATCAGTTCTTC. It yields the protein CASSLGINTNHQFF. The gene calls are TRBV7-3 and TRBJ2-1; no clear D. The CDR3 loop spans 14 amino acids. The germline V and J ends were trimmed by 2 bases and 13 bases, with 18 bases remaining between them. The germline V gene encodes CDR1 SGHTA and CDR2 FQGTGA.